This T cell receptor beta chain was sequenced in a study of T-cell reconstitution after alpha-beta-depleted transplantation in children. Unique molecular identifiers were incorporated when the TCRbeta library was constructed. Via MiXCR, TCRdb re-called the PCR reads, giving one row per CDR3 protein. The data show 600,000 to 700,000 distinct CDR3 sequences, with around 17% seen just once and about 1.1% held by the top ten. The ends lost 5 bases at V and 8 bases at J; junction bases unmatched: 10. Looked up from germline, CDR1 is SGHTA and CDR2 is FQGNSA. CDR3 length equals 14 residues. The V call is TRBV7-2, the J call TRBJ1-2, with 8 bases matching TRBD1. The receptor comes from a human donor who donated a stem cell graft to a child with acute myeloid leukemia. Source: PBMCs from the stem cell graft donor, taken from the stem cell graft. CDR3 region: CASSDLTGDDGYTF. In DNA, the CDR3 is TGTGCCAGCAGCGACCTGACAGGGGATGACGGCTACACCTTC.